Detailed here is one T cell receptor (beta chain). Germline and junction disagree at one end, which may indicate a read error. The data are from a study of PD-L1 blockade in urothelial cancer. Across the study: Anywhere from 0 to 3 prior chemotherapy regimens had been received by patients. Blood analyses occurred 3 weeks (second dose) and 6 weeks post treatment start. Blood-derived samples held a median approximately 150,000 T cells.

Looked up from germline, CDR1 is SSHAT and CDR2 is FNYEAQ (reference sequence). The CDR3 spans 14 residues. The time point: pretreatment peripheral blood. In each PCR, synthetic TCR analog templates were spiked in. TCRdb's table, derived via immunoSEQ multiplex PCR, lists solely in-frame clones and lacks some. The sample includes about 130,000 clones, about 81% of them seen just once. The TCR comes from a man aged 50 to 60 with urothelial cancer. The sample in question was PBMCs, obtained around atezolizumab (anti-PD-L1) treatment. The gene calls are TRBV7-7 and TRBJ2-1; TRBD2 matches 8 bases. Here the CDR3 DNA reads TGTGCTAGCAGCTCCAGGGCGGGAGGCCATGAGCAGTTCTTC. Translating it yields CASSSRAGGHEQFF. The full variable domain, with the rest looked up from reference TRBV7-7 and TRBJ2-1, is GAGVSQSPRYKVTKRGQDVTLRCDPISSHATLYWYQQALGQGPEFLTYFNYEAQPDKSGLPSDRFSAERPEGSISTLTIQRTEQRDSAMYRCASSSRAGGHEQFFGPGTRLTVL.